This TCR beta chain was found in a study of T cells in Graves' hyperthyroidism and ophthalmopathy. Per germline, CDR1 LGHDT and CDR2 YNNKEL (reference sequence). The CDR3 has 17 residues. V lost 3 bases and J lost 8, with 23 bases in between. This clonotype was detected ten times or more. Source material for PBMCs was over 7.5 ml fresh peripheral blood. Regions amplified from RNA transcripts were the TCR beta CDR3 regions. First-round RT-PCR targeting the TCR CDR3 was performed with the HTBI primer set. Using its own MiXCR run on the multiplex PCR reads, TCRdb lists one record per CDR3 protein. The repertoire consists of about 400,000 distinct CDR3 sequences, with roughly an eighth occurring once and the leading ten covering under 30%.

The sample consisted of blood. This clonotype originated in a middle-aged man with Graves' ophthalmopathy. V usage is TRBV3-1 and J usage is TRBJ2-1; D possibly corresponds to TRBD1 (5 bases). CDR3 amino acids: CASSHGPDRQSIDEQFF. The CDR3 nucleotides read TGTGCCAGCAGCCACGGGCCAGACAGACAAAGTATCGATGAGCAGTTCTTC.